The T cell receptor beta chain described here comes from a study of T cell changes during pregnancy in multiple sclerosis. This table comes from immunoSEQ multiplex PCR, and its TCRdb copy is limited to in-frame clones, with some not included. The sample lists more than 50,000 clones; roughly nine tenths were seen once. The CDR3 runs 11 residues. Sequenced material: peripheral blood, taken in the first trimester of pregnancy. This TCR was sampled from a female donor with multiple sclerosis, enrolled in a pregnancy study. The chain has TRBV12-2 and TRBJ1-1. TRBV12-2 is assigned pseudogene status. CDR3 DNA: TGTGCAAGTCGCTCTCTCACTGAAGCTTTCTTT. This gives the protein CASRSLTEAFF.